The present TCR beta chain was sequenced within a study of blood T cell repertoires in COVID-19 (dated by TCRdb to about 2020). For context, the study as a whole: Collaborator samples came from the United States, Italy and Spain and covered acute and convalescent phases of COVID-19. Samples came from the ongoing ImmuneRACE study (first 160 participants) plus 1,254 subjects from 6 global collaborators. Deeply sampled blood TCRbeta repertoires from subjects exposed to, actively infected with, or recovered from COVID-19 were included in the dataset. HLA class I and class II types, where available, came from metadata supplied by the sample provider rather than from assay-based typing. The prospective study material was composed of cDNA or gDNA derived from T cells, B-cell-depleted T cells, or PBMCs. A de-identified subject ID, COVID-19 status, age in years and sex were almost always included in the sample metadata. The repertoires were released in a freely available public database intended as a resource for research on the immune response to SARS-CoV-2.

Of note for this clone: No antigen is known for it. No clone much larger than this one lies a single base away; base qualities are absent.

TCRbeta CDR3 regions were amplified from genomic DNA using the immunoSEQ Assay, a bias-controlled multiplex PCR. Under the source paper's analysis protocol: The number of nucleated cells in each sample was estimated by amplification of reference gene primers within the assay. To quantify the absolute abundance of each unique TCRbeta CDR3 rearrangement, sequence reads were collapsed and filtered. For each sample, productive Simpson clonality was calculated as the square root of Simpson's diversity index across productive rearrangements. Held by TCRdb, this immuneACCESS table contains in-frame sequences only and omits some clones. Under half of the omission traces to an unresolved V gene where checked; the cause of the rest is unknown. For V, J and clone size, that table is used; D and trimming come from the DNA. For this sample the table gives some 190,000 clones, of which approximately 82% were detected only once. The ten largest clonotypes hold over 9.5% of the sample.

Whole blood was collected in K2EDTA tubes by collaborating institutions according to the institutions' own protocols. For TCRbeta analysis, collaborator samples were shipped as frozen whole blood, as isolated PBMCs, or as DNA extracted from either sample type. Broad study findings and their caveats: The amount of clinical and demographic metadata varied by source and participant and was provided uncurated.

CDR1 is given as MNHNS and CDR2 as SASEGT, both from the germline V gene. The CDR3 runs 11 residues from the cysteine to the phenylalanine. This entry keeps only the CDR3 DNA: 33 bases, framed from base 1. V loses 3 bases at its end and J loses 9 bases; junction bases beyond the gene matches: 2. This sequence uses TRBV6-1 and TRBJ2-7; 7 of the junction bases match TRBD2. Sample: peripheral blood. The sequence was collected from a woman of 80 years or more with active or convalescent COVID-19. The sequence in DNA is TGTGCCAGCAGTGATGGGAGGGGGCAGTACTTC. Translated, this gives CASSDGRGQYF.